One and the same sample provided the 25 T cell receptor beta chains below, sequenced in a study of T cells after yellow fever vaccination. MiXCR, applied by TCRdb to the 5' RACE reads, yields one record per CDR3 protein. The data contain 600,000 to 750,000 distinct CDR3 sequences, 9% to 15% of them singletons. The input for sequencing was PBMCs, taken on the day of the yellow fever booster vaccination. These receptor sequences come from a man younger than 45 who received the YFV17D yellow fever vaccine.

In its sample, this clonotype was seen many times. The chain employs TRBV7-3 and TRBJ2-3; TRBD2 is a possible D gene (5 bases). The ends were cut back, 4 bases at V and 1 base at J, with 15 bases in the middle. CDR1 SGHTA and CDR2 FQGTGA come from the germline V gene. This CDR3 is 16 amino acids long. The CDR3 protein is CASSSLEGAGTDTQYF. In DNA form, the CDR3 reads TGTGCCAGCAGCTCCCTCGAGGGTGCAGGCACAGATACGCAGTATTTT.

Comment on this clonotype: The junction differs from germline at one of its ends, possibly a read error. The chain has TRBV6-2 or TRBV6-3 and TRBJ2-1, with TRBD1 identical over 7 bases. The CDR3 has 13 residues. Germline-derived CDR1 and CDR2 are MNHEY and SVGEGT. CDR3 in DNA: TGTGCTAGCAGCAGGGGGATAGGCAATGAGCAGTTCTTC. Amino acids: CASSRGIGNEQFF.

The chain uses TRBV5-6 and TRBJ2-5; D might be TRBD1 (6 bases). Germline loops: CDR1 SGHDT, CDR2 YYEEEE. V lost 4 bases and J 4 bases, leaving 8 bases between the germline ends. The CDR3 runs 12 residues. Here the CDR3 DNA reads TGTGCCAGCAGCCGACAGGTAGAGACCCAGTACTTC. It yields the protein CASSRQVETQYF.

This chain joins TRBV7-2 and TRBJ2-3; 8 nucleotides match TRBD2. CDR3 size: 14 residues. Germline V lookup: CDR1 SGHTA, CDR2 FQGNSA. V lost 9 bases to trimming and J lost 1 base; unmatched junction nucleotides: 6. This CDR3 reads CASSAGEGTDTQYF. CDR3 nucleotides: TGTGCCAGTTCAGCGGGAGAGGGCACAGATACGCAGTATTTT.

The rearrangement links TRBV6-2 or TRBV6-3 to TRBJ2-1; TRBD1 matches 7 bases. J was trimmed by 3 bases and V by 7 bases; bases with no gene match: 12. Germline CDR1 is MNHEY and CDR2 is SVGEGT. The CDR3 extends over 16 amino acids. CDR3 DNA sequence: TGTGCCAGCACCGCCGCCGGGACAGACCTCTACAATGAGCAGTTCTTC. It translates to CASTAAGTDLYNEQFF.

J is TRBJ2-1 and V is TRBV10-3, with 8 bases identical to TRBD2. Germline lookup yields CDR1 ENHRY and CDR2 SYGVKD. This CDR3 is 16 amino acids long. V shed 5 bases and J 5 bases; nucleotides not matched to a gene: 11. The CDR3 region has the DNA TGTGCCATCAGTCTAGAGCTAGCGGGTATGGACAATGAGCAGTTCTTC. It encodes CAISLELAGMDNEQFF.

The chain joins TRBV20-1 to TRBJ2-7; 13 positions match TRBD2. V trimming: 5 bases; J trimming: 2 bases; junction bases outside the gene matches: 3. CDR1 DFQATT and CDR2 SNEGSKA come from the germline V gene (reference sequence). This CDR3 region has 14 residues. CDR3 sequence reads: CSAFGLAGAYEQYF. CDR3 bases: TGCAGTGCTTTCGGACTAGCGGGAGCCTACGAGCAGTACTTC.

The chain couples TRBV14 to TRBJ2-2; D might be TRBD2 (6 bases). Germline V gene data show CDR1 as SGHDN and CDR2 as FVKESK. CDR3 length: 16 residues. Trimming cost V 6 bases and J 0 bases, with 14 bases left between them. The CDR3 DNA follows: TGTGCCAGCAGACTCACCGGGACTTCGAACACCGGGGAGCTGTTTTTT. Protein sequence: CASRLTGTSNTGELFF. Drawing the rest from reference TRBV14 and TRBJ2-2, the complete variable domain is EAGVTQFPSHSVIEKGQTVTLRCDPISGHDNLYWYRRVMGKEIKFLLHFVKESKQDESGMPNNRFLAERTGGTYSTLKVQPAELEDSGVYFCASRLTGTSNTGELFFGEGSRLTVL.

In this sample, this clonotype turned up a few times. The chain is built from TRBV12-3 or TRBV12-4 and TRBJ2-3; the D gene is possibly TRBD2 (6 bases). The CDR3 sequence is 13 residues long. V was cut by 6 bases and J by 4 bases, with 11 bases left in between. The DNA of the CDR3 is TGTGCCAGCAGCTGGACTACCTCAGATACGCAGTATTTT. Its translation is CASSWTTSDTQYF.

This clonotype was recorded a few times. The V and J genes are TRBV7-2 and TRBJ2-2; 7 bases line up with TRBD1. Germline loops: CDR1 SGHTA, CDR2 FQGNSA. The CDR3 runs to 15 residues. V shed 4 bases and J 4 bases; nucleotides not matched to a gene: 6. The CDR3 spells CASSYDYRGTGELFF. CDR3 nucleotide sequence: TGTGCCAGCAGCTATGATTACAGGGGCACCGGGGAGCTGTTTTTT.

This clonotype was picked up a small number of times. The chain couples TRBV7-2 to TRBJ1-5; D perhaps matches TRBD1 (6 bases). V lost 4 bases to trimming and J lost 15 bases, with 19 bases between them. This CDR3 spans 13 amino acids. Germline V gene data show CDR1 as SGHTA and CDR2 as FQGNSA. The CDR3 loop reads CASSYPPRTAMHF. CDR3 coding DNA: TGTGCCAGCAGCTACCCCCCAAGGACAGCCATGCATTTT.

This clonotype has just a few counts. CDR3 protein: CSVELAGGIYNEQFF. CDR3 bases: TGCAGCGTTGAACTAGCGGGAGGGATATACAATGAGCAGTTCTTC. This chain uses TRBV29-1 with TRBJ2-1; 12 bases are shared with TRBD2. Germline trimming cut 2 bases from V and 4 bases from J; bases unmatched to any gene: 3. The CDR3 length is 15 residues. CDR1 is SQVTM, CDR2 ANQGSEA, per germline.

The J gene is TRBJ2-4, the V gene TRBV6-1, with unresolved D. This CDR3 has 19 amino acids. CDR1 is MNHNS and CDR2 is SASEGT in the germline V gene. With 5 bases removed from V and 0 bases from J, the gap between germline ends came to 23 bases. The CDR3 protein is CASSLYTAPARLAKNIQYF. The CDR3 DNA sequence: TGTGCCAGCAGTCTTTACACAGCCCCAGCCCGACTAGCCAAAAACATTCAGTACTTC.

This clonotype was picked up a small number of times. The J gene is TRBJ2-3, the V gene TRBV7-6, with D hard to call. The V end was cut by 2 bases, the J end by 4 bases, with 13 bases between. Germline CDR1 is SGHVS and CDR2 is FNYEAQ. The CDR3 consists of 15 residues. CDR3 loop: CASSLLGWASDTQYF. DNA for the CDR3: TGTGCCAGCAGCTTATTAGGGTGGGCCTCAGATACGCAGTATTTT.

This clonotype appeared a few times. V gene TRBV7-3 combines with J gene TRBJ2-1, with D perhaps matching TRBD2 (6 bases). Trimming removed 5 bases from V and 2 bases from J, with 13 bases in between. Germline V CDR1 and CDR2: SGHTA, FQGTGA. The CDR3 is 15 amino acids. CDR3 sequence reads: CASSTSGGAYNEQFF. CDR3 DNA: TGTGCCAGCAGCACCTCCGGGGGTGCCTACAATGAGCAGTTCTTC.

This clonotype was found a few times. This chain connects TRBV15 to TRBJ2-3; D is undetermined. V was cut by 0 bases and J by 0 bases, with 10 bases left in between. Germline V gives CDR1 LNHNV, CDR2 YYDKDF (reference sequence). This CDR3 has 16 amino acids. This chain's CDR3 is CATSREQHTSTDTQYF. In DNA, the CDR3 is TGTGCCACCAGCAGAGAGCAACATACTAGCACAGATACGCAGTATTTT.

This clonotype occurred a few times. This rearrangement joins TRBV3-1 to TRBJ1-1; unclear D gene. From germline, CDR1 is LGHDT and CDR2 YNNKEL (reference sequence). This CDR3 region has 13 residues. V lost 1 base and J 5 bases, leaving 8 bases between the germline ends. The CDR3 DNA reads TGTGCCAGCAGCCAAGGTCAGGAGACTGAAGCTTTCTTT. Amino acids: CASSQGQETEAFF. Using reference TRBV3-1 and TRBJ1-1 for the parts outside the CDR3, the full variable domain is DTAVSQTPKYLVTQMGNDKSIKCEQNLGHDTMYWYKQDSKKFLKIMFSYNNKELIINETVPNRFSPKSPDKAHLNLHINSLELGDSAVYFCASSQGQETEAFFGQGTRLTVV.

This sequence joins TRBV7-8 and TRBJ1-1; TRBD1 is a possible D gene (6 bases). CDR1 SGHVS and CDR2 FQNEAQ come from the germline V gene. This CDR3 is built from 15 residues. Trimming removed 3 bases at V and 1 base at J, with 12 bases between. The CDR3 loop reads CASSLQGRPNTEAFF. The CDR3 nucleotides are TGTGCCAGCAGCTTGCAGGGGCGGCCGAACACTGAAGCTTTCTTT.

This clonotype was found a few times. The DNA of the CDR3 is TGTGCCAGCAGTGGGGACTCGAACTCCTACGAGCAGTACTTC. Amino acids: CASSGDSNSYEQYF. The gene calls are TRBV12-3 or TRBV12-4 and TRBJ2-7; tentative D call: TRBD2 (6 bases). Trimming left V 5 bases short and J 0 bases short, with 11 bases between. The CDR3 loop spans 14 amino acids.

The V call is TRBV6-1, the J call TRBJ2-2; D is possibly TRBD1 (6 bases). The V gene lost 6 bases and the J gene lost 1 base, with 15 bases spanning the gap. CDR1 is MNHNS and CDR2 is SASEGT in the germline V gene. The CDR3 is 16 amino acids. CDR3 nucleotide sequence: TGTGCCAGCAGACTAGACAGGCGCTTGAACACCGGGGAGCTGTTTTTT. This encodes CASRLDRRLNTGELFF.

This clonotype was seen only a few times. The rearrangement links TRBV28 to TRBJ1-4; no definite D call. The germline V gene encodes CDR1 MDHEN and CDR2 SYDVKM. The CDR3 spans 13 residues. Trimming shortened V by 3 bases and J by 7 bases, and 9 bases separated the two germline ends. The CDR3 reads CASSFPASEKLFF. For the CDR3, the DNA is TGTGCCAGCAGTTTCCCGGCGAGTGAAAAACTGTTTTTT.

V is TRBV3-1 and J is TRBJ1-3; D is unclear. This CDR3 spans 13 amino acids. The V gene's germline CDR1 is LGHDT and CDR2 YNNKEL (reference sequence). Trimming cost V 9 bases and J 0 bases, with 9 bases left between them. The CDR3 DNA follows: TGTGCCAGTCAACTGACCTCTGGAAACACCATATATTTT. This gives the protein CASQLTSGNTIYF. The variable domain in full, with the rest retrieved from reference TRBV3-1 and TRBJ1-3, is DTAVSQTPKYLVTQMGNDKSIKCEQNLGHDTMYWYKQDSKKFLKIMFSYNNKELIINETVPNRFSPKSPDKAHLNLHINSLELGDSAVYFCASQLTSGNTIYFGEGSWLTVV.

This clonotype has more than one count but fewer than ten. The chain recombines TRBV2 with TRBJ2-2, with D maybe TRBD1 (5 bases). CDR1 SNHLY and CDR2 FYNNEI come from the germline V gene. V was pared by 6 bases and J by 6 bases, with 17 bases between. The CDR3 totals 15 residues. CDR3 in DNA: TGTGCCAGCAGAACCCCTAGTGGGGCCTCCGGGGAGCTGTTTTTT. Protein: CASRTPSGASGELFF.

This clonotype was detected a few times. The V and J genes are TRBV7-3 and TRBJ2-1; the match to TRBD1 covers 8 bases. Germline-derived CDR1 and CDR2 are SGHTA and FQGTGA. The CDR3 has 14 amino acids. V was clipped by 1 base and J by 8 bases; unmatched bases: 4. The CDR3 loop is CASSLRRGQDEQFF. The CDR3 DNA sequence: TGTGCCAGCAGCTTAAGAAGGGGACAGGATGAGCAGTTCTTC. Full variable domain (remainder filled in from reference TRBV7-3 and TRBJ2-1): GAGVSQTPSNKVTEKGKYVELRCDPISGHTALYWYRQSLGQGPEFLIYFQGTGAADDSGLPNDRFFAVRPEGSVSTLKIQRTERGDSAVYLCASSLRRGQDEQFFGPGTRLTVL.

This clonotype was picked up a small number of times. This rearrangement joins TRBV4-3 to TRBJ2-5; either TRBD1 or TRBD2 may fit D (5 bases each). CDR1 LGHNA and CDR2 YSLEER come from the germline V gene. The CDR3 is 15 amino acids. V was clipped by 1 base and J by 4 bases, with 13 bases between them. The CDR3, as DNA: TGCGCCAGCAGCCAAGCCACTCCTGGGGGAGAGACCCAGTACTTC. Protein product: CASSQATPGGETQYF.